This TCR beta chain is from a study of cytomegalovirus exposure and HLA in healthy donors. This clone was seen a handful of times. Its antigen is as yet unknown. The germline gives CDR1 SGHTA, CDR2 FQGNSA. The CDR3 runs to 14 residues. The trim removed 5 bases at V and 1 base at J, leaving 4 bases unmatched. Primers: 60 Vbeta forward and 13 Jbeta reverse. TCRdb keeps only in-frame clones here, not all; method: immunoSEQ multiplex PCR. Of fewer than 120,000 clones listed, around 85% are singletons. General observations from the study: Researchers reported in a later analysis that a missense DCLRE1C variant was tied to TCR beta V- and J-gene trimming.

The chain uses TRBV7-2 and TRBJ1-1, with 7 positions matching TRBD1. This receptor was taken from a man aged 25-45 years in good health and CMV-seropositive. The sample comprised PBMCs. The CDR3 loop reads CASSQGQENTEAFF. For the CDR3, the DNA is TGTGCCAGCAGCCAAGGACAGGAGAACACTGAAGCTTTCTTT.